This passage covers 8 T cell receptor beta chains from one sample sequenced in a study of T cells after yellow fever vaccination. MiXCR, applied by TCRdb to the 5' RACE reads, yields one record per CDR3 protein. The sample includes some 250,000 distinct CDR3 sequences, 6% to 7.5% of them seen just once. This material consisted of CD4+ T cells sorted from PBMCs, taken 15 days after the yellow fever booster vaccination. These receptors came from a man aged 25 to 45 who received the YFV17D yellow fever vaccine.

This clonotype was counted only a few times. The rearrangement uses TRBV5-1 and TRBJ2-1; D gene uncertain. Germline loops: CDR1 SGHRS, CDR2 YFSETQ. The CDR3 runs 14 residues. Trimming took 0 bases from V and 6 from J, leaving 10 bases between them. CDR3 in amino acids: CASSLEPVVNEQFF. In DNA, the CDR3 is TGCGCCAGCAGCTTGGAGCCGGTTGTCAATGAGCAGTTCTTC.

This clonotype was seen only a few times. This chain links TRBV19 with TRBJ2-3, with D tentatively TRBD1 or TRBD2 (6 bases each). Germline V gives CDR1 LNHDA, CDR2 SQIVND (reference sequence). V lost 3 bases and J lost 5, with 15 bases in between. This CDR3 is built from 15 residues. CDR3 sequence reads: CASSIGGGRQDTQYF. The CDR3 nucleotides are TGTGCCAGTAGTATCGGAGGGGGGAGACAAGATACGCAGTATTTT.

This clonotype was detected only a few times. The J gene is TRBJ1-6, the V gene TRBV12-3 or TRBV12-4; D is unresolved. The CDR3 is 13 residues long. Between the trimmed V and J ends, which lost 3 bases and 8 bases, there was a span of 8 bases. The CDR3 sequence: CASSFSGYSPLHF. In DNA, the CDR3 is TGTGCCAGCAGTTTTTCGGGTTATTCACCCCTCCACTTT.

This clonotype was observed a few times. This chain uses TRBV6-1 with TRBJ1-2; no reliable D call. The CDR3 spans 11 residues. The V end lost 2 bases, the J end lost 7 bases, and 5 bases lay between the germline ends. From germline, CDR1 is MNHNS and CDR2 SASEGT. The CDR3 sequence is CASSEPVGYTF. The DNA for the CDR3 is TGTGCCAGCAGTGAACCGGTTGGCTACACCTTC.

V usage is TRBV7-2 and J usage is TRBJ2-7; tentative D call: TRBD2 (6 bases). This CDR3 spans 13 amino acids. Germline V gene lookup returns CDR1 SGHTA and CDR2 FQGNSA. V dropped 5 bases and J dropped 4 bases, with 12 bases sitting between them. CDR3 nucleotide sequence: TGTGCCAGCAGCACTTGGAGGGCTTACGAGCAGTACTTC. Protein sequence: CASSTWRAYEQYF.

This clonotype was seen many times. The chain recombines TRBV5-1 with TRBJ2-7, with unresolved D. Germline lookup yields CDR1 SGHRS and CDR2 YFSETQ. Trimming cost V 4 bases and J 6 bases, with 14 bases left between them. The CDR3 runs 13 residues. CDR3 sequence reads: CASSPPAATEQYF. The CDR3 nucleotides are TGCGCCAGCAGCCCCCCCGCAGCGACCGAGCAGTACTTC.

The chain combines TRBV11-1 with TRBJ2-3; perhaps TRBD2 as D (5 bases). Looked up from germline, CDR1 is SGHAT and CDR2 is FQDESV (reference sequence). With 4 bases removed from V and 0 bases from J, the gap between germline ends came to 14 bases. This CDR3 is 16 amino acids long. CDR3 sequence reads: CASSSQSGLSTDTQYF. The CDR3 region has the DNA TGTGCCAGCAGCTCCCAGAGCGGCCTAAGCACAGATACGCAGTATTTT.

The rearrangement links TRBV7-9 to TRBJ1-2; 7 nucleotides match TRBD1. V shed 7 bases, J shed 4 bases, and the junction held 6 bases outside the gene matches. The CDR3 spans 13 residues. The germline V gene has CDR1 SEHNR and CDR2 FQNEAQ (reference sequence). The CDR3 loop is CASTNRGSYGYTF. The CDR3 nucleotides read TGTGCCAGCACAAACAGGGGTAGCTATGGCTACACCTTC.